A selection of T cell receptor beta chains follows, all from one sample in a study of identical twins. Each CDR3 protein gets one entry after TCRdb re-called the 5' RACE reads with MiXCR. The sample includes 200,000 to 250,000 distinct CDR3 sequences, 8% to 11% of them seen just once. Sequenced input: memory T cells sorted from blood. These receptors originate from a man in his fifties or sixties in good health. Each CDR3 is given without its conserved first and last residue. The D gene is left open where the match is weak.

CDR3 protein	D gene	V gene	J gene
ASSLAGGPYEQY	NA	TRBV7-2	TRBJ2-7
ASSQDANEQF	NA	TRBV12-3/TRBV12-4	TRBJ2-1
ASSEGEGLAKNIQY	NA	TRBV10-2	TRBJ2-4
ASSVGQNTGELF	NA	TRBV7-7	TRBJ2-2
ASSVESTDTQY	NA	TRBV5-6	TRBJ2-3
ASSPLGNEQF	NA	TRBV28	TRBJ2-1
SVGVQGNTEAF	NA	TRBV29-1	TRBJ1-1
SADRGPTGELF	TRBD1	TRBV20-1	TRBJ2-2
ASSQAEGNTGELF	NA	TRBV4-2	TRBJ2-2
ASSQDGGAYGYT	NA	TRBV4-2	TRBJ1-2
ASSPGTSTDTQY	NA	TRBV18	TRBJ2-3
ASSTQPGTQY	NA	TRBV7-9	TRBJ2-3
ASRWRYNEQF	NA	TRBV12-3/TRBV12-4	TRBJ2-1
ASSQGLAVNTDTQY	TRBD2	TRBV7-2	TRBJ2-3
ASSPRRVTDTQY	NA	TRBV5-1	TRBJ2-3
ASSLNWANNEQF	NA	TRBV7-8	TRBJ2-1
ASSFFLNLAGAHEQY	TRBD2	TRBV7-2	TRBJ2-7
ASSLDDEKLF	NA	TRBV5-5	TRBJ1-4
ASSISWTGVTYEQY	TRBD1	TRBV7-9	TRBJ2-7
ASSYSLLGGHSNQPQH	NA	TRBV6-5	TRBJ1-5
ASSQDEGKTLQGRH	NA	TRBV4-1	TRBJ1-5
ASSQVLVGQGLWETQY	TRBD1	TRBV4-3	TRBJ2-5
ASSLASGVRKLF	NA	TRBV12-3/TRBV12-4	TRBJ1-4
ASRSWGTAQETQY	TRBD1	TRBV28	TRBJ2-5